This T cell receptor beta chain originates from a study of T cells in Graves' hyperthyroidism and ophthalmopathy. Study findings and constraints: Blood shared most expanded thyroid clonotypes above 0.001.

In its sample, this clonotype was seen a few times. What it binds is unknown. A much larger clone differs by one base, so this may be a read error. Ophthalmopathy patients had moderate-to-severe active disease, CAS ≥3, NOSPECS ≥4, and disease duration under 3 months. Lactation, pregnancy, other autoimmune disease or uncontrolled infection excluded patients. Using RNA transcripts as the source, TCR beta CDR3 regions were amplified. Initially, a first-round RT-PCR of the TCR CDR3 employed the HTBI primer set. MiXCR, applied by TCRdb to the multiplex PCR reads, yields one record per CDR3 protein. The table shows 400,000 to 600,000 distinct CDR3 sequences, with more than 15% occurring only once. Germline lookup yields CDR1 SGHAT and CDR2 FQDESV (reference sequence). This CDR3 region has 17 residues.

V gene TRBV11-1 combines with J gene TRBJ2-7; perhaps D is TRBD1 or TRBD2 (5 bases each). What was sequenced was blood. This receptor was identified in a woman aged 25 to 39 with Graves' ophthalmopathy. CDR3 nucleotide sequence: TGTGCCAGCAGCCTCGGATCGGGGTCCAGGGCCCTCTACGGGCAGTACTTC. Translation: CASSLGSGSRALYGQYF.